This entry concerns a single TCR beta chain. The source of the sample is a study of cytomegalovirus exposure and HLA in healthy donors. Germline values: CDR1 SGHVS, CDR2 FQNEAQ. CDR3 size: 15 residues. V lost 0 bases to trimming and J lost 5 bases, with 13 bases between them. The primer mix had 60 Vbeta and 13 Jbeta primers. The repertoire was sequenced with immunoSEQ multiplex PCR; TCRdb's copy has only in-frame clones and lacks some. In the table there are fewer than 80,000 clones, over 60% of which are singletons. The chain is built from TRBV7-8 and TRBJ1-1; possibly TRBD1 for D (5 bases). The source material was PBMCs. This sequence originates from a woman aged 25 to 45 in good health and CMV-seronegative. CDR3 coding DNA: TGTGCCAGCAGCTTAGCTGCTTTTGGGGGGACTGAAGCTTTCTTT. It encodes CASSLAAFGGTEAFF.